The next 14 T cell receptor beta chains were all read from a single sample in a study of Ad26.COV2.S vaccination and SARS-CoV-2 variants. The treatment here: around 19 received Ad26.COV2.S at low or high dose, single or two shots; roughly five received placebo; per-sample allocation not given. The samples date from day 63 after the first vaccine or placebo injection. Using immunoSEQ multiplex PCR, the repertoire was profiled, and TCRdb retains in-frame clones only, with some absent. The sample shows hundreds of thousands of clones, 89% of them seen only once. This material consisted of peripheral blood, taken in a trial of Ad26.COV2.S vaccine versus placebo. These receptors came from a person between 18 and 59 years old who received the Ad26.COV2.S COVID-19 vaccine or a placebo.

This chain links TRBV5-4 with TRBJ2-2, with TRBD2 matching 7 bases. With V trimmed by 4 bases and J by 4 bases, 10 bases remained unmatched. CDR1 is SGHNT and CDR2 is YYREEE in the germline V gene (reference sequence). The CDR3 is 16 amino acids. DNA for the CDR3: TGTGCCAGCAGCCCGGGCCCACTAGCGACCACCGGGGAGCTGTTTTTT. The encoded protein is CASSPGPLATTGELFF.

The chain carries TRBV6-2 or TRBV6-3 and TRBJ2-2; D may be TRBD2 (6 bases). Trimming removed 0 bases from V and 6 bases from J, with 11 bases in between. Germline V lookup: CDR1 MNHEY, CDR2 SVGEGT. The CDR3 sequence is 15 residues long. CDR3 sequence (DNA): TGTGCCAGCAGTTACTCGTCTTGGGGGGCCGGGGAGCTGTTTTTT. Residues: CASSYSSWGAGELFF.

This chain connects TRBV5-1 to TRBJ2-7, with TRBD1 matching over 8 bases. There are 16 residues in the CDR3. J was trimmed by 3 bases and V by 4 bases; bases with no gene match: 12. Germline CDR1 reads SGHRS; CDR2 reads YFSETQ. The CDR3 reads CASSAYGTGGLYEQYF. CDR3 DNA sequence: TGCGCCAGCAGCGCTTACGGAACAGGGGGACTCTACGAGCAGTACTTC.

This clone was seen a handful of times. The chain carries TRBV12-3 or TRBV12-4 and TRBJ1-5, with D hard to call. This CDR3 contains 13 residues. With 5 bases removed from V and 0 bases from J, the gap between germline ends came to 5 bases. CDR3 residues: CASSTYSNQPQHF. For the CDR3, the DNA is TGTGCCAGCAGTACGTATAGCAATCAGCCCCAGCATTTT.

The chain joins TRBV7-9 to TRBJ2-7, with 8 positions matching TRBD1. The CDR3 length is 15 residues. V shed 2 bases, J shed 6 bases, and the junction held 9 bases outside the gene matches. In germline, CDR1 is SEHNR, CDR2 FQNEAQ (reference sequence). CDR3 in amino acids: CASSLLHQGASEQYF. Here the CDR3 DNA reads TGTGCCAGCAGCTTACTACACCAGGGGGCCTCCGAGCAGTACTTC. The whole variable domain, filled in from reference TRBV7-9 and TRBJ2-7, reads DTGVSQNPRHKITKRGQNVTFRCDPISEHNRLYWYRQTLGQGPEFLTYFQNEAQLEKSRLLSDRFSAERPKGSFSTLEIQRTEQGDSAMYLCASSLLHQGASEQYFGPGTRLTVT.

The chain is built from TRBV25-1 and TRBJ2-1; 9 bases align to TRBD2. V lost 5 bases to trimming and J lost 6 bases; unmatched junction nucleotides: 5. The CDR3 spans 14 residues. Per the germline V gene, CDR1 is MGHDK and CDR2 is SYGVNS. CDR3 sequence: CASSYASGINEQFF. The CDR3 DNA follows: TGTGCCAGCAGTTACGCTAGCGGGATCAATGAGCAGTTCTTC. The complete variable domain, with remaining parts taken from reference TRBV25-1 and TRBJ2-1, reads EADIYQTPRYLVIGTGKKITLECSQTMGHDKMYWYQQDPGMELHLIHYSYGVNSTEKGDLSSESTVSRIRTEHFPLTLESARPSHTSQYLCASSYASGINEQFFGPGTRLTVL.

The gene calls are TRBV10-2 and TRBJ2-7; 9 bases are shared with TRBD1. CDR1 and CDR2 (germline): WSHSY, SAAADI. The CDR3 totals 16 residues. With 2 bases clipped from V and 3 bases from J, the junction kept 8 bases outside the gene matches. For the CDR3, the DNA is TGCGCCAGCAGTGAGGCGGGACAGGGCGGGGGCTACGAGCAGTACTTC. This translates into CASSEAGQGGGYEQYF.

The CDR3 protein is CASGDRGNTGELFF. The CDR3 DNA reads as TGTGCCAGCGGAGACAGGGGGAACACCGGGGAGCTGTTTTTT. The chain recombines TRBV11-3 with TRBJ2-2, with TRBD1 identical over 8 bases. In germline, CDR1 is SGHNT, CDR2 YENEEA. The J segment lost 1 base and the V segment lost 8 bases, leaving 3 bases of the junction unmatched. The CDR3 has 14 residues.

V gene TRBV6-5 combines with J gene TRBJ2-1; D might be TRBD2 (7 bases). With 7 bases removed from V and 15 bases from J, the gap between germline ends came to 22 bases. The germline V gene encodes CDR1 MNHEY and CDR2 SVGAGI. This CDR3 is 13 amino acids long. The CDR3 is CASTAGGGGFLFF. In DNA, the CDR3 is TGTGCCAGCACCGCCGGGGGCGGGGGTTTTTTGTTCTTC.

Written as DNA, the CDR3 is TGTGCCAGTAGTATGTTGACAGTCAATCAGCCCCAGCATTTT. Translated, it gives CASSMLTVNQPQHF. This chain connects TRBV19 to TRBJ1-5, with D tentatively TRBD1 (5 bases). Germline V gene lookup returns CDR1 LNHDA and CDR2 SQIVND (reference sequence). The CDR3 loop spans 14 amino acids. Trimming shortened V by 3 bases and J by 3 bases, and 9 bases separated the two germline ends.

The rearrangement joins TRBV6-6 to TRBJ1-2, with a tentative D call TRBD1 (5 bases). CDR3 length: 15 amino acids. CDR1 and CDR2 (germline): MNHNY, SVGAGI (reference sequence). V lost 3 bases and J 1 base, leaving 12 bases between the germline ends. CDR3 sequence (DNA): TGTGCCAGCAGTTATCTGACAGACGGTAACTATGGCTACACCTTC. This sequence encodes CASSYLTDGNYGYTF.

This clone appeared once. Within the sample, other DNA sequences also encode this same CDR3. The V gene is TRBV10-3, the J gene TRBJ1-3; possible D gene TRBD1, 5 bases. V lost 9 bases to trimming and J lost 0 bases, with 6 bases between them. CDR3 length: 12 residues. The germline V gene has CDR1 ENHRY and CDR2 SYGVKD. The CDR3 sequence: CAIQGSGNTIYF. CDR3 sequence (DNA): TGTGCCATTCAGGGCTCTGGAAACACCATATATTTT.

J is TRBJ1-3 and V is TRBV5-1; a weak D match, TRBD1 (5 bases). This CDR3 region has 15 residues. CDR1 and CDR2 from the germline V gene are SGHRS and YFSETQ. Trimming took 1 base from V and 0 from J, leaving 8 bases between them. Here the CDR3 DNA reads TGCGCCAGCAGCTTGAGGGGTGGCTCTGGAAACACCATATATTTT. This gives the protein CASSLRGGSGNTIYF.

This clone was detected only a few times. The sample has other DNA sequences that encode this CDR3 too. The V gene is TRBV18, the J gene TRBJ2-7; 9 nucleotides align to TRBD1. This CDR3 contains 14 residues. Germline CDR1 KGHSH, CDR2 LQKENI. J lost 3 bases, V lost 0 bases, and 0 bases had no gene match. The CDR3: CASSPPGQGYEQYF. The DNA of the CDR3 is TGTGCCAGCTCACCACCGGGACAGGGCTACGAGCAGTACTTC.